This paragraph covers one TCR beta chain sequence. Its antigen remains unknown. The data derive from a study of cytomegalovirus exposure and HLA in healthy donors. 13 Jbeta primers and 60 Vbeta primers were used for the PCR. Repertoires were generated with immunoSEQ multiplex PCR, while TCRdb's copy carries only in-frame clones and drops some. The table shows around 180,000 clones, with around 77% occurring only once. From germline, CDR1 is MNHNS and CDR2 SASEGT. There are 13 residues in the CDR3. V lost 7 bases to trimming and J lost 5 bases; unmatched junction nucleotides: 7. Study conclusions and caveats: The study assumed roughly uniform donor sequencing depth for presence/absence analyses.

The sequence derives from a man aged 55-75 years in good health and CMV-seronegative. Material: PBMCs. The V gene is TRBV6-1, the J gene TRBJ1-1; 7 nucleotides match TRBD1. CDR3: CASNDRAGTEAFF. The CDR3 DNA reads as TGTGCCAGCAATGACAGGGCGGGAACTGAAGCTTTCTTT.